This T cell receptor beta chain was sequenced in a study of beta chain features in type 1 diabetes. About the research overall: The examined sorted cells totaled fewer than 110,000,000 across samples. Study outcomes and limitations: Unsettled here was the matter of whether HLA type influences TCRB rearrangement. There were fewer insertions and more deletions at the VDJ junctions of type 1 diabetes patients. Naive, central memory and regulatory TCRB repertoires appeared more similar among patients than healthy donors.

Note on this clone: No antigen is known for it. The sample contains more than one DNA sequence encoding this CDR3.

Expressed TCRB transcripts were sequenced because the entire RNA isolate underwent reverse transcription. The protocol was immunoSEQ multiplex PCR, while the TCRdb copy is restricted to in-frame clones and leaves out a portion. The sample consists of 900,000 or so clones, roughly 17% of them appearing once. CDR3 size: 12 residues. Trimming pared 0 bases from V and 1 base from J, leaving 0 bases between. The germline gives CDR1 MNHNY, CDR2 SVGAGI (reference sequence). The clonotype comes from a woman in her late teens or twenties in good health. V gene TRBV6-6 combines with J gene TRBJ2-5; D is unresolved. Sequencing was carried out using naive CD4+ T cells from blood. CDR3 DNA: TGTGCCAGCAGTTACTCCCAAGAGACCCAGTACTTC. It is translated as CASSYSQETQYF.